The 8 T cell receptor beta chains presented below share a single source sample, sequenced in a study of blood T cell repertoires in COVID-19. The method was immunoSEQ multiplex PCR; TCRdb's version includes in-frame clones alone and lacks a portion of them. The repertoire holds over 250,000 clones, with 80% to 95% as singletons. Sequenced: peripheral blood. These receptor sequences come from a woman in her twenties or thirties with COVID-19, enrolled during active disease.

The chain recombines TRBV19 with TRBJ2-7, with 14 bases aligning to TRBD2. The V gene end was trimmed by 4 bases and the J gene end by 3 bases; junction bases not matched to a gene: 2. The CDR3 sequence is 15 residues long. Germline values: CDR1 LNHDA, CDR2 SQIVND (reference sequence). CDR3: CASSRGTSGSYEQYF. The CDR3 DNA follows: TGTGCCAGTAGTAGAGGGACTAGCGGGAGCTACGAGCAGTACTTC.

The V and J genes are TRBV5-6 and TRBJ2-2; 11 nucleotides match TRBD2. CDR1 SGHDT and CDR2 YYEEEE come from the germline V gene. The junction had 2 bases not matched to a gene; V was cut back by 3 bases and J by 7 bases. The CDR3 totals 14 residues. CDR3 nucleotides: TGTGCCAGCAGCTGGGGACTAGCGGTCGGGGAGCTGTTTTTT. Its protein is CASSWGLAVGELFF.

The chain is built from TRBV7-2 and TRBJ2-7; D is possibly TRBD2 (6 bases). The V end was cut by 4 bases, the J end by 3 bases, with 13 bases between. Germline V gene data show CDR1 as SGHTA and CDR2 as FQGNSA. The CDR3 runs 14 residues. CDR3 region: CASSYGPGSYEQYF. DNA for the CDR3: TGTGCCAGCAGCTACGGACCCGGGAGCTACGAGCAGTACTTC.

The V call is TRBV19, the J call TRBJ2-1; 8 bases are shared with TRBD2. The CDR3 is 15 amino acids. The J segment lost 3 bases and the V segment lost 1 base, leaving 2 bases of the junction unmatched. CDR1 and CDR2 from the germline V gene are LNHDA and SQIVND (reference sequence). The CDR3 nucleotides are TGTGCCAGTAGTATAGGAAGCGGGAGCTACAATGAGCAGTTCTTC. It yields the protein CASSIGSGSYNEQFF.

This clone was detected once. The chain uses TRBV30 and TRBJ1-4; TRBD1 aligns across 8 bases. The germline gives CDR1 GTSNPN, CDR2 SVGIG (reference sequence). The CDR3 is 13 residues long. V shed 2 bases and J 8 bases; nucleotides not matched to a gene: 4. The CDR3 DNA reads TGTGCCTGGAGTCGGGGACAGGACGAAAAACTGTTTTTT. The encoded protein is CAWSRGQDEKLFF.

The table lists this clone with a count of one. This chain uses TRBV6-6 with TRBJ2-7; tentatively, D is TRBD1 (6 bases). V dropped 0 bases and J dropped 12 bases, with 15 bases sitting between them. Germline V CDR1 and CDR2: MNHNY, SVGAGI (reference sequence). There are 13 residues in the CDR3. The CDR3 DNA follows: TGTGCCAGCAGTTACTCGATACGGGACACGGGGTACTTC. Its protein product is CASSYSIRDTGYF.

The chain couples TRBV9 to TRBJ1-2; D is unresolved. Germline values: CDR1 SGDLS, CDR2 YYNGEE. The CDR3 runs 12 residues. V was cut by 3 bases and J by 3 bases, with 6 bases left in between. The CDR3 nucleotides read TGTGCCAGCAGCGAAGACTACTATGGCTACACCTTC. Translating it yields CASSEDYYGYTF.

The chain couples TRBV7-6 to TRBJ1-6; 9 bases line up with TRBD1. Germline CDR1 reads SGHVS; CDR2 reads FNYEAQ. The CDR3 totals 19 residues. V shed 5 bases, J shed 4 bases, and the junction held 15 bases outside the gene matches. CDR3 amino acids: CASSLSYSGTGTYNSPLHF. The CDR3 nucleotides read TGTGCCAGCAGCCTCTCTTATTCAGGGACAGGGACATATAATTCACCCCTCCACTTT.